One and the same sample provided the 11 T cell receptor beta chains below, sequenced in a study of T-cell memory formation after mild COVID-19 (dated by TCRdb to about 2021). Libraries were built with 5' RACE. TCRdb shows the sequencer as Illumina NovaSeq 6000. Using fastp trimming at Q25 and MiXCR clonotype assembly, TCRdb reanalyzed the public sequencing data and kept in-frame beta chains. Each entry is one CDR3 protein sequence, shown with its most common DNA and genes. The sample data list about 45,000 distinct CDR3 sequences, and about 7.3% of these were observed just once. 1.4% to 1.5% of the sample is taken by the ten largest. Sequencing was carried out using PBMCs or a T cell subset sorted from them (not recorded which). These receptors came from a man aged 18 to 35 who had mild COVID-19 (a few samples of this study predate the infection). The sample titles of this study are shuffled in the database, so cell type and time point are left out; the donor was told from shared clones.

This clonotype is judged medium-sized. V is TRBV29-1 and J is TRBJ2-3; D tentatively fits TRBD1 or TRBD2 (7 bases each). The CDR3 length is 15 residues. V lost 4 bases, J lost 6 bases, and 20 bases lay in between. The germline V gene has CDR1 SQVTM and CDR2 ANQGSEA. CDR3 amino acids: CSVGEWRGGGDTQYF. The CDR3 DNA follows: TGCAGCGTTGGTGAATGGCGGGGAGGGGGCGATACGCAGTATTTT.

This clonotype has more than one count but fewer than ten. The rearrangement uses TRBV5-4 and TRBJ2-2; 9 bases are a match to TRBD2. The germline CDR1 and CDR2 sequences are SGHNT and YYREEE (reference sequence). V was pared by 4 bases and J by 2 bases, with 6 bases of the junction left unmatched. This CDR3 has 16 amino acids. The CDR3 protein is CASSNKAGGNTGELFF. CDR3 nucleotides: TGTGCCAGCAGCAACAAAGCGGGGGGAAACACCGGGGAGCTGTTTTTT.

This sequence joins TRBV5-6 and TRBJ2-1; 7 bases map to TRBD2. V dropped 3 bases and J dropped 0; count of bases not matched to a gene: 9. The germline gives CDR1 SGHDT, CDR2 YYEEEE. This CDR3 comprises 17 residues. CDR3 protein: CASSSPGASGSYNEQFF. The CDR3 DNA reads TGTGCCAGCAGCTCCCCTGGGGCTAGCGGCTCCTACAATGAGCAGTTCTTC.

The chain joins TRBV20-1 to TRBJ1-2; D may be TRBD1 (5 bases). Germline V gene sequence: CDR1 DFQATT, CDR2 SNEGSKA (reference sequence). V lost 3 bases, J lost 4 bases, and 9 bases lay in between. The length of the CDR3 is 12 residues. The DNA of the CDR3 is TGCAGTGCTAGGGGCGGGGGCTATGGCTACACCTTC. Its translation: CSARGGGYGYTF.

This clonotype was seen only a few times. V is TRBV11-2 and J is TRBJ2-4, with D perhaps given as TRBD1 or TRBD2 (5 bases each). The CDR3 is 15 residues long. The V gene's germline CDR1 is SGHAT and CDR2 FQNNGV. V was clipped by 5 bases and J by 0 bases, with 11 bases between them. This CDR3 reads CASSTGALAKNIQYF. DNA of the CDR3: TGTGCCAGCAGCACCGGGGCCCTAGCCAAAAACATTCAGTACTTC. The entire variable domain, with the rest obtained from reference TRBV11-2 and TRBJ2-4, is as follows: EAGVAQSPRYKIIEKRQSVAFWCNPISGHATLYWYQQILGQGPKLLIQFQNNGVVDDSQLPKDRFSAERLKGVDSTLKIQPAKLEDSAVYLCASSTGALAKNIQYFGAGTRLSVL.

This chain uses TRBV4-2 with TRBJ2-1; a possible D gene is TRBD2 (7 bases). This CDR3 region has 18 residues. The germline CDR1 and CDR2 sequences are LGHNA and YNFKEQ. With 4 bases removed from V and 0 bases from J, the gap between germline ends came to 19 bases. The CDR3 DNA follows: TGTGCCAGCAGCCGGGGGCTAAGCGGGGATGGCTCCTACAATGAGCAGTTCTTC. This codes for CASSRGLSGDGSYNEQFF.

This clonotype has a handful of counts. The chain is built from TRBV29-1 and TRBJ1-1; no definite D call. The CDR3 is 12 residues long. V was shortened by 4 bases and J by 1 base, with 7 bases between the two germline ends. In germline, CDR1 is SQVTM, CDR2 ANQGSEA. The DNA for the CDR3 is TGCAGCGTTGTCCGCCAGAACACTGAAGCTTTCTTT. Its protein product is CSVVRQNTEAFF. Filled out from reference TRBV29-1 and TRBJ1-1, the complete variable domain reads SAVISQKPSRDICQRGTSLTIQCQVDSQVTMMFWYRQQPGQSLTLIATANQGSEATYESGFVIDKFPISRPNLTFSTLTVSNMSPEDSSIYLCSVVRQNTEAFFGQGTRLTVV.

The chain carries TRBV12-3 or TRBV12-4 and TRBJ1-2, with D unclear. V was shortened by 3 bases and J by 4 bases, with 18 bases between the two germline ends. The CDR3 sequence is 16 residues long. This chain's CDR3 is CASSLGVQSLSYGYTF. For the CDR3, the DNA is TGTGCCAGCAGTTTGGGAGTCCAGTCCCTGTCCTATGGCTACACCTTC.

This clonotype occurred many times. The CDR3 DNA sequence: TGTGCCAGCAGCTCGACAGGGCAGGAACAGCCCCAGCATTTT. Translated, it gives CASSSTGQEQPQHF. V and J are TRBV2 and TRBJ1-5, with TRBD1 identical over 7 bases. V shed 6 bases and J 7 bases; nucleotides not matched to a gene: 9. The CDR3 consists of 14 residues. CDR1 and CDR2 from the germline V gene are SNHLY and FYNNEI.

About this clonotype itself: A read error may explain this, as a much larger clone is one base away. The conserved closing phenylalanine or tryptophan is absent in this CDR3, likely reflecting a read error. The rearrangement joins TRBV7-8 to TRBJ2-7; D ambiguous. With 0 bases removed from V and 7 bases from J, the gap between germline ends came to 10 bases. Germline values: CDR1 SGHVS, CDR2 FQNEAQ. The CDR3 spans 13 residues. Here the CDR3 DNA reads TGTGCCAGCAGCTTAGCGCAGAGGAAAGAGCAGTACTTA. Its translation: CASSLAQRKEQYL.

This chain connects TRBV30 to TRBJ1-5; 7 bases line up with TRBD1. There are 15 residues in the CDR3. The V gene end was trimmed by 2 bases and the J gene end by 1 base; junction bases not matched to a gene: 5. The V gene's germline CDR1 is GTSNPN and CDR2 SVGIG (reference sequence). The CDR3 DNA reads TGTGCCTGGAGTACAGGGACAGCCAGCAATCAGCCCCAGCATTTT. It encodes CAWSTGTASNQPQHF.